This T cell receptor (beta chain) is from a study of blood T cells in healthy people across ages. Study-wide findings and caveats: Long-lived donors carried more naive CD4+ cells and greater diversity than aged donors.

V was cut by 5 bases and J by 0 bases, with 26 bases left in between. The CDR3 sequence is 21 residues long. The germline V gene encodes CDR1 SGHAT and CDR2 FQNNGV. Together with a sample-barcoded 5' primer, a J-beta primer mix was included in a second PCR lasting about 6 to 11 cycles. MiXCR, applied by TCRdb to the 5' RACE reads, yields one record per CDR3 protein. Here the sample spans some 1.8 million distinct CDR3 sequences, about 39% being singletons. On this clonotype: The target antigen is unknown.

Material: blood. The chain joins TRBV11-2 to TRBJ2-6, with a tentative D call TRBD1 (7 bases). The TCR sequence derives from a human donor in good health. CDR3 region: CASSPRGTAITLRSGANVLTF. CDR3 coding DNA: TGTGCCAGCAGCCCCCGGGGGACAGCGATCACCCTCCGCTCTGGGGCCAACGTCCTGACTTTC. The full variable domain, its missing parts supplied by reference TRBV11-2 and TRBJ2-6, is EAGVAQSPRYKIIEKRQSVAFWCNPISGHATLYWYQQILGQGPKLLIQFQNNGVVDDSQLPKDRFSAERLKGVDSTLKIQPAKLEDSAVYLCASSPRGTAITLRSGANVLTFGAGSRLTVL.